This TCR beta chain appears in the sequencing data of a study of blood T cell repertoires in COVID-19. Study at large: Collection of acute and convalescent COVID-19 samples took place in the United States, Italy and Spain. Sources were T cells, B-cell-depleted T cells, or PBMCs; the material itself was cDNA or gDNA.

Trimming took 6 bases from V and 0 from J, leaving 14 bases between them. Germline V lookup: CDR1 SGHTA, CDR2 FQGTGA. The CDR3 covers 15 residues. This clone appeared once. Generated by immunoSEQ multiplex PCR, the TCRdb table keeps only in-frame clones and is missing some. The table shows 310,000 or so clones, with 70% to 90% occurring only once. The TCR originated in a young woman who had recovered from COVID-19. The rearrangement joins TRBV7-3 to TRBJ1-1; a possible D gene is TRBD1 (6 bases). Specimen: PBMCs or T cells enriched from blood (not recorded which). The CDR3 is CASSRLQGLNTEAFF. Here the CDR3 DNA reads TGTGCCAGCAGTCGGCTACAGGGCCTGAACACTGAAGCTTTCTTT.